This TCR beta chain is from a study of shared clonotypes between healthy human individuals. V dropped 5 bases and J dropped 4 bases, with 8 bases sitting between them. Germline CDR1 reads LNHNV; CDR2 reads YYDKDF (reference sequence). This CDR3 has 12 amino acids. Using immunoSEQ multiplex PCR, the repertoire was profiled, and TCRdb retains in-frame clones only, with some absent. This table has 2 million to 2.5 million clones, approximately 95% appearing once. The gene calls are TRBV15 and TRBJ1-2; D call uncertain. The specimen was naive CD4+ T cells from PBMCs. As to subset: CD45RA+ positively selected. The sequence came from a man between 18 and 29 years old in good health. Some clones in this sample may be carry-over from other donors' samples. The CDR3 DNA reads as TGTGCCACCAGCGGACGGGTCTATGGCTACACCTTC. This gives the protein CATSGRVYGYTF.